This entry features one TCR beta chain sequence. CDR3 length: 15 residues. Trimming pared 1 base from V and 5 bases from J, leaving 14 bases between. Germline lookup yields CDR1 WNHNN and CDR2 SYGVQD (reference sequence). This sample was included in a study of blood T cell repertoires in COVID-19. Study-level background: Sources were T cells, B-cell-depleted T cells, or PBMCs; the material itself was cDNA or gDNA.

In the original processing: Cell counts per sample came from amplifying reference gene primers. Sequencing was performed with immunoSEQ multiplex PCR; in TCRdb, only in-frame clones are kept and a portion is missing. The DNA was the basis for D and trimming; V, J and clone size are from that table. The repertoire holds around 150,000 clones, approximately 82% seen once, with 7.2% in the top ten. The TCR comes from a woman between 45 and 65 years old in a cohort sampled during active or convalescent COVID-19. Material: peripheral blood. The rearrangement uses TRBV10-1 and TRBJ1-1; the D is unclear. The CDR3 spells CASSEYGLERTEAFF. CDR3 DNA: TGCGCCAGCAGTGAGTACGGGTTGGAGAGGACTGAAGCTTTCTTT.